This T cell receptor (beta chain) was captured in a study of cytomegalovirus exposure and HLA in healthy donors. General study points: Listed as cytomegalovirus-associated were over 150 TCR beta chains.

Note on this clone: Its matching antigen is unknown.

The PCR employed 60 Vbeta primers together with 13 Jbeta primers. Libraries were prepared by immunoSEQ multiplex PCR; TCRdb keeps only in-frame clonotypes and omits some of them. The sample gives approximately 130,000 clones, roughly 79% of which show up once; under 3.5% is in the top ten. V lost 8 bases and J lost 8, with 39 bases in between. The CDR3 length is 20 residues. The germline V gene has CDR1 SNHLY and CDR2 FYNNEI. The chain employs TRBV2 and TRBJ1-2, with no clear D. This TCR was sampled from a man aged 25 to 45 in good health and CMV-seronegative. Specimen: PBMCs. The DNA of the CDR3 is TGTGCCAGCGTCGGGAGCCCTATGGCTACTGCGGCGGCGATGATGTTAGGCTACACCTTC. Its protein product is CASVGSPMATAAAMMLGYTF.